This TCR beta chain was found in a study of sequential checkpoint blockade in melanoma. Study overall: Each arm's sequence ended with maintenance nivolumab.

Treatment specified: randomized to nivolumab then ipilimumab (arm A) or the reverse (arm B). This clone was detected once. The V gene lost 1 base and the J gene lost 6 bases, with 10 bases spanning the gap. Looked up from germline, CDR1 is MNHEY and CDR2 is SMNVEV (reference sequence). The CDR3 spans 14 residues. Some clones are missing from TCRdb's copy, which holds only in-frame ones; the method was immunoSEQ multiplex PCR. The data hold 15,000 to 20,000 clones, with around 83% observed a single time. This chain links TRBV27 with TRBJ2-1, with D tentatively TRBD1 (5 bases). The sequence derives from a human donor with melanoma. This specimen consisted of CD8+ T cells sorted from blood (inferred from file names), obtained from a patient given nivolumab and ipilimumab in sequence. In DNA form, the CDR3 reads TGTGCCAGCAGTTTATTCGGCAGGGCCAATGAGCAGTTCTTC. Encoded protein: CASSLFGRANEQFF.